This entry is about one T cell receptor beta chain. The antigen is not known. This record belongs to a study of brain T cells in children with intractable seizures. Between the trimmed V and J ends, which lost 4 bases and 1 base, there was a span of 10 bases. Germline CDR1 reads ENHRY; CDR2 reads SYGVKD. This CDR3 region has 14 residues. Study observations and caveats: Absence of clones before surgery may stem from lower sequencing depth. Patients' HCMV serostatus was unknown; virus specificity rests on CDR3 similarity alone.

Measured with immunoSEQ multiplex PCR; TCRdb has only the in-frame clones, and not every one. The table records 110,000 or so clones, 90% to 95% of them present only once. The source of this sequence is a boy younger than two with hemimegalencephaly and intractable seizures. This chain links TRBV10-3 with TRBJ1-2; D may be TRBD1 (5 bases). The source material was peripheral blood, sampled at surgery. The DNA for the CDR3 is TGTGCCATCAGTGTCGAGGGACTTAACTATGGCTACACCTTC. It is translated as CAISVEGLNYGYTF.